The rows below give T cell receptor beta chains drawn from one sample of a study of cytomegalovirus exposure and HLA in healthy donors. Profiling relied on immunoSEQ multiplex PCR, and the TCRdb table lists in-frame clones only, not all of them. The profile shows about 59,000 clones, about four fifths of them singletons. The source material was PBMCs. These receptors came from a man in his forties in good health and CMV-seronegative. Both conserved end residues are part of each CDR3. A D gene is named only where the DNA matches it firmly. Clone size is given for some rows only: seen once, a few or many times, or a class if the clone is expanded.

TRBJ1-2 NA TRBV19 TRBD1 TGTGCCAGTAGTATAGAGCCCGGGACAGGGCTATATGGCTACACCTTC CASSIEPGTGLYGYTF
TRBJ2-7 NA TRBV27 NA TGTGCCAGCAGTATCAGGGGCCCCAGCTCCTACGAGCAGTACTTC CASSIRGPSSYEQYF
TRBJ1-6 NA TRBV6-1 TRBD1 TGTGCCAGCAGGATCCCGGGACAGGGTAATTCACCCCTCCACTTT CASRIPGQGNSPLHF
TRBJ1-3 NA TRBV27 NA TGTGCCAGCAGATCACAAACCACCATATATTTT CASRSQTTIYF
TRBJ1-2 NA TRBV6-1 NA TGTGCCAGCAGTGAAGAGGGGGTTACGCGGGGCTACACCTTC CASSEEGVTRGYTF
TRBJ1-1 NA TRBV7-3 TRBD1 TGTGCCAGCAGCCTCCAGGACAGGGGTAAGCGGGTCTTT CASSLQDRGKRVF
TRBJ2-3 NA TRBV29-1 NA TGCAGCGTCGTCTCTTATACGCAGTATTTT CSVVSYTQYF
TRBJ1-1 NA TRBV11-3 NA TGTGCCAGCAGCCCGGTGGGGGGAAGAGGAACTGAAGCTTTCTTT CASSPVGGRGTEAFF
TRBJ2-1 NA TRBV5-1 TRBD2 TGCGCCAGCAGCTTACTAGCGGGGAACAATGAGCAGTTCTTC CASSLLAGNNEQFF
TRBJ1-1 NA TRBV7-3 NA TGTGCCAGCAGCTTATATGGGGCGGCCGAAGCTTTCTTT CASSLYGAAEAFF
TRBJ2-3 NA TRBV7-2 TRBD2 TGTGCCAGCAGCCCAGCCCGGGGTAGCGGGGGGCGCACAGATACGCAGTATTTT CASSPARGSGGRTDTQYF
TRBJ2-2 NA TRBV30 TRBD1 TGTGCCTGGAGTACAGGGGGCGCAAGCACCGGGGAGCTGTTTTTT CAWSTGGASTGELFF
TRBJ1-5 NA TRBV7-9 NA TGTGCCAGTAGCAGGACAGAACGTCAGCCCCAGCATTTT CASSRTERQPQHF
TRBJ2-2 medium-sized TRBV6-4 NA TGTGCCAGCAGTATCGGGAGTTACGGCGGGGAGCTGTTTTTT CASSIGSYGGELFF
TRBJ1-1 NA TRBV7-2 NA TGTGCCAGCAGCTTAAAGGCAGGGCTGGAAGCTTTCTTT CASSLKAGLEAFF
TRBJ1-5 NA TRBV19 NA TGTGCCAGTAGTATAGATCTACCGGAGGGACAGCCCCAGCATTTT CASSIDLPEGQPQHF
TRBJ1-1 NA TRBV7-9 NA TGTGCCAGCAGCTTAGTAGGGGGAGGGGCTGAAGCTTTCTTT CASSLVGGGAEAFF
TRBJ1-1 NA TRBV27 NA TGTGCCAGCAGTCTAGAGTTGAACACTGAAGCTTTCTTT CASSLELNTEAFF
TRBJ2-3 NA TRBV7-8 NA TGTGCCAGCATCAGGGGTAGCACAGATACGCAGTATTTT CASIRGSTDTQYF
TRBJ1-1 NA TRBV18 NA TGTGCCAGCTCACCACGGGGGGGTTACACTGAAGCTTTCTTT CASSPRGGYTEAFF
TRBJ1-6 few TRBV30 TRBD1 TGTGCCTGGAGCCCGGACTCCAGGGGGAATTCACCCCTCCACTTT CAWSPDSRGNSPLHF
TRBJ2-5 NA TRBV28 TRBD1 TGTGCCAGCAGTTTGGGCCGGGGGACAGGGCCGTACTTC CASSLGRGTGPYF
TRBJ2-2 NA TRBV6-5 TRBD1 TGTGCCAGCAGTCCTTGGGACAGCCAGACCGGGGAGCTGTTTTTT CASSPWDSQTGELFF
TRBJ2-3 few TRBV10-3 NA TGTGCCATCAGTGTCTCGAGACAGAGCACAGATACGCAGTATTTT CAISVSRQSTDTQYF
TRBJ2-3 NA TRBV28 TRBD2 TGTGCCAGCAGCCTCCCGGGGGGTGCAGATACGCAGTATTTT CASSLPGGADTQYF
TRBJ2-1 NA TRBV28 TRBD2 TGTGCCAGCAGTTCGGGGGGGGGCCGAGAGGTTAATGAGCAGTTCTTC CASSSGGGREVNEQFF
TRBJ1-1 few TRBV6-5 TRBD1 TGTGCCAGCAGTCAACAGGGGCCGAACACTGAAGCTTTCTTT CASSQQGPNTEAFF
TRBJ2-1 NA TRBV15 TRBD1 TGTGCCACCAGCAGGGACAGGGAACTCTACAATGAGCAGTTCTTC CATSRDRELYNEQFF
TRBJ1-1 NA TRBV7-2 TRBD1 TGTGCCAGCGGACTGGTGGGGGGACAGAGGAACACTGAAGCTTTCTTT CASGLVGGQRNTEAFF
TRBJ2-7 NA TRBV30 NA TGTGCCTGGAGTGTTAAATACGAGCAGTACTTC CAWSVKYEQYF
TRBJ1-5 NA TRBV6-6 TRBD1 TGTGCCAGCAGGGAACAGGGGGGAAATCAGCCCCAGCATTTT CASREQGGNQPQHF
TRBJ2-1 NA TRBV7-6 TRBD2 TGTGCCAGCAGCGAAGTAGGACTAGGAGGCAATGAGCAGTTCTTC CASSEVGLGGNEQFF
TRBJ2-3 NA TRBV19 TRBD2 TGTGCCAGTAGTCCATTAGCGGGGGCCCTTAGCACAGATACGCAGTATTTT CASSPLAGALSTDTQYF
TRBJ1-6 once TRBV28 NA TGTGCCAGCAGTTTAGATGTGTTTAGCTCCTATAATTCACCCCTCCACTTT CASSLDVFSSYNSPLHF